These 10 T cell receptor beta chains originate from one sample sequenced in a study of Ad26.COV2.S vaccination and SARS-CoV-2 variants. Clones were read by immunoSEQ multiplex PCR, and TCRdb kept only the in-frame ones, dropping some. The repertoire holds 180,000 or so clones, with around 88% as singletons. The sample consisted of peripheral blood, taken after recovery from COVID-19. These TCRs come from a human donor who had recovered from COVID-19.

The chain employs TRBV2 and TRBJ1-1; no clear D gene. The CDR3 runs 12 residues. CDR1 and CDR2 (germline): SNHLY, FYNNEI. Trimming took off 0 bases at V and 10 bases at J, with 9 bases between the two ends. The CDR3 protein is CASSEARLGAFF. CDR3 coding DNA: TGTGCCAGCAGTGAAGCAAGGCTTGGAGCTTTCTTT.

The genes are TRBV4-1 and TRBJ2-2, with 11 bases fitting TRBD2. V gave up 0 bases and J gave up 8 bases; unmatched junction bases: 2. This CDR3 is 15 amino acids long. CDR1 and CDR2 (germline): MGHRA, YSYEKL. CDR3 in DNA: TGCGCCAGCAGCCAAGATCCTAGCGGGAGGGGGGAGCTGTTTTTT. This translates into CASSQDPSGRGELFF.

The genes are TRBV6-6 and TRBJ2-1; 7 positions agree with TRBD2. CDR3 length equals 14 residues. Germline V gene lookup returns CDR1 MNHNY and CDR2 SVGAGI (reference sequence). V lost 6 bases and J lost 2; bases outside the gene matches: 4. DNA of the CDR3: TGTGCCAGCAGCCTCGGGGGGACCTACAATGAGCAGTTCTTC. Its protein is CASSLGGTYNEQFF.

Turning to this clone: Mismatch with germline at one junction end may stem from a read error. The rearrangement links TRBV7-2 to TRBJ2-3; D gene ambiguous. The CDR3 has 9 amino acids. The germline V gene has CDR1 SGHTA and CDR2 FQGNSA. The CDR3 spells CASSLRLDF. CDR3 sequence (DNA): TGTGCCAGCAGCTTACGGTTAGATTTT.

The V gene is TRBV6-5, the J gene TRBJ1-3, with TRBD1 matching over 7 bases. The CDR3 runs to 15 residues. V dropped 6 bases and J dropped 0; count of bases not matched to a gene: 5. CDR1 is MNHEY and CDR2 is SVGAGI in the germline V gene. Written as DNA, the CDR3 is TGTGCCAGCAGACAGGGGATAAGCTCTGGAAACACCATATATTTT. This encodes CASRQGISSGNTIYF.

This chain connects TRBV4-1 to TRBJ1-2, with D perhaps matching TRBD1 (6 bases). Trimming took off 4 bases at V and 4 bases at J, with 13 bases between the two ends. The CDR3 is 14 amino acids. CDR1 is MGHRA, CDR2 YSYEKL, per germline. The CDR3 reads CASSPPGQSYGYTF. The DNA of the CDR3 is TGCGCCAGCAGCCCCCCCGGACAGAGCTATGGCTACACCTTC.

This rearrangement joins TRBV27 to TRBJ1-5, with 8 bases matching TRBD1. Per the germline V gene, CDR1 is MNHEY and CDR2 is SMNVEV (reference sequence). With 5 bases clipped from V and 4 bases from J, the junction kept 7 bases outside the gene matches. The length of the CDR3 is 15 residues. The CDR3 spells CASSPGTGGNQPQHF. DNA for the CDR3: TGTGCCAGCAGTCCCGGGACAGGTGGGAATCAGCCCCAGCATTTT.

The count of this clone is one. This chain links TRBV18 with TRBJ2-5; D may be TRBD2 (6 bases). The V and J ends lost 3 bases and 5 bases respectively, with 16 bases between them. This CDR3 has 15 amino acids. Germline CDR1 is KGHSH and CDR2 is LQKENI. The CDR3 region has the DNA TGTGCCAGCTCACCTGGCGGGACGCGTCGGGAGACCCAGTACTTC. Translation: CASSPGGTRRETQYF. Full variable domain (remainder filled in from reference TRBV18 and TRBJ2-5): NAGVMQNPRHLVRRRGQEARLRCSPMKGHSHVYWYRQLPEEGLKFMVYLQKENIIDESGMPKERFSAEFPKEGPSILRIQQVVRGDSAAYFCASSPGGTRRETQYFGPGTRLLVL.

The rearrangement uses TRBV29-1 and TRBJ2-7; 13 bases match TRBD2. Germline trimming cut 4 bases from V and 2 bases from J; bases unmatched to any gene: 8. This CDR3 contains 16 residues. CDR1 and CDR2 from the germline V gene are SQVTM and ANQGSEA. The CDR3 nucleotides are TGCAGCGTTGTGGGGACTAGCGGGATCTCAACCTACGAGCAGTACTTC. The encoded protein is CSVVGTSGISTYEQYF.

The V and J genes are TRBV7-2 and TRBJ2-6, with D hard to call. This CDR3 spans 15 amino acids. CDR1 and CDR2 (germline): SGHTA, FQGNSA. With 4 bases removed from V and 2 bases from J, the gap between germline ends came to 9 bases. The CDR3 DNA reads TGTGCCAGCAGCTCTGGTGGGCCTGGGGCCAACGTCCTGACTTTC. Encoded protein: CASSSGGPGANVLTF. Variable domain in full (rest from reference TRBV7-2 and TRBJ2-6): GAGVSQSPSNKVTEKGKDVELRCDPISGHTALYWYRQSLGQGLEFLIYFQGNSAPDKSGLPSDRFSAERTGGSVSTLTIQRTQQEDSAVYLCASSSGGPGANVLTFGAGSRLTVL.